This paragraph covers one T cell receptor beta chain sequence. The antigen this receptor binds is unknown. There are no base qualities to consult, and no much larger clone falls within one base. This entry is derived from a study of blood T cell repertoires in COVID-19 (dated by TCRdb to 2018 to 2021). Concerning the study at large: Samples covering the acute and convalescent phases of COVID-19 were provided by collaborators in the United States, Italy and Spain. The prospective study material was composed of cDNA or gDNA derived from T cells, B-cell-depleted T cells, or PBMCs. Subjects who had been exposed to COVID-19, were actively infected with it, or had recovered from it provided the deeply sampled blood TCRbeta repertoires that made up the dataset. The repertoires were released in a freely available public database meant as a resource for research on the immune response to SARS-CoV-2. Samples came from the ongoing ImmuneRACE study (first 160 participants) plus 1,254 subjects from 6 global collaborators. Sample metadata almost always included a de-identified subject ID, COVID-19 status, age in years and sex. Where HLA class I and class II types were available, the types were taken from metadata supplied by the sample provider, not from assay-based typing.

The cysteine opens and the phenylalanine closes a CDR3 of 12 amino acids. CDR3 DNA is the only sequence kept; it has 36 bases, read in frame from the first base. At the junction V is shortened by 7 bases and J by 10 bases, with 11 bases in between. Sequences SNHLY (CDR1) and FYNNEI (CDR2) are obtained from the germline V gene. Enrolling through a virtual design, the prospective study's participants ranged in age from roughly 18 to 89 years and lived across about two dozen United States geographic areas. In the prospective study, cohorts were assigned on the basis of participant-reported clinical history obtained from a screening survey and a study questionnaire. ImmuneRACE Cohort 3 recovered participants were defined by two consecutive negative NP/OP PCR tests, healthcare professional clearance, or symptom resolution. In the prospective study, mobile phlebotomists collected whole blood, serum and a nasopharyngeal or oropharyngeal swab from each participant. Prospective study participants could optionally give additional blood draws and questionnaires over an approximately two-month period. Before DNA extraction, prospective study blood samples were shipped either frozen or at room temperature.

TCRbeta CDR3 regions were amplified from genomic DNA using the immunoSEQ Assay, a bias-controlled multiplex PCR. Per the source publication's procedure: Within the assay, amplification of reference gene primers was used to estimate how many nucleated cells each sample contained. To quantify the absolute abundance of each unique TCRbeta CDR3 rearrangement, sequence reads were collapsed and filtered. For each sample, productive Simpson clonality was calculated by taking the square root of Simpson's diversity index across productive rearrangements. As stored in TCRdb, this immuneACCESS dataset retains in-frame rearrangements with V and J assigned. A fraction of the clones does not appear; measured against another copy, unresolved V genes explain less than half of the discrepancy, and the remainder lacks a known reason. The V and J calls and clone size come from that table; D and trimming were worked out from the DNA. Counted in this sample were hundreds of thousands of clones; 70% to 90% of them appeared once. Together, the top ten hold 7% to 10% of the sample.

Results the study describes overall, beyond this receptor: The quantity of clinical and demographic metadata differed by source and by participant and was supplied without curation.

The sequencing input was PBMCs or T cells enriched from blood (not recorded which). The chain uses TRBV2 and TRBJ1-6; possibly the D gene is TRBD1, per 5 matching bases. The source is a woman aged 60-75 years who had recovered from COVID-19. Here is the DNA: TGTGCCAGCACACCAGGGAAATCACCCCTCCACTTT. Translated, it gives CASTPGKSPLHF.